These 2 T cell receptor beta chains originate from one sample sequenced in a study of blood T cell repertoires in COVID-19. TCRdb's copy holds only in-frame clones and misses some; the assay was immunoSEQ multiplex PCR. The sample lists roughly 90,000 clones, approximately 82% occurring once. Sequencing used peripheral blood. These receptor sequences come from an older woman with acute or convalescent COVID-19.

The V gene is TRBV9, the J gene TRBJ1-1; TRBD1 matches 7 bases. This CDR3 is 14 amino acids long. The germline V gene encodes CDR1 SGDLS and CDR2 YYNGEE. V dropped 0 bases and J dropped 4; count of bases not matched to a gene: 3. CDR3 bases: TGTGCCAGCAGCGTAGGGGACAGCGGCACTGAAGCTTTCTTT. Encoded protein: CASSVGDSGTEAFF.

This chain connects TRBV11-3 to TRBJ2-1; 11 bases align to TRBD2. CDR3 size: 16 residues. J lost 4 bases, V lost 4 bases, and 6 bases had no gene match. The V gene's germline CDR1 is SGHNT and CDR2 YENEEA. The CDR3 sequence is CASSYELAGAYNEQFF. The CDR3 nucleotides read TGTGCCAGCAGCTACGAACTAGCGGGGGCTTACAATGAGCAGTTCTTC.